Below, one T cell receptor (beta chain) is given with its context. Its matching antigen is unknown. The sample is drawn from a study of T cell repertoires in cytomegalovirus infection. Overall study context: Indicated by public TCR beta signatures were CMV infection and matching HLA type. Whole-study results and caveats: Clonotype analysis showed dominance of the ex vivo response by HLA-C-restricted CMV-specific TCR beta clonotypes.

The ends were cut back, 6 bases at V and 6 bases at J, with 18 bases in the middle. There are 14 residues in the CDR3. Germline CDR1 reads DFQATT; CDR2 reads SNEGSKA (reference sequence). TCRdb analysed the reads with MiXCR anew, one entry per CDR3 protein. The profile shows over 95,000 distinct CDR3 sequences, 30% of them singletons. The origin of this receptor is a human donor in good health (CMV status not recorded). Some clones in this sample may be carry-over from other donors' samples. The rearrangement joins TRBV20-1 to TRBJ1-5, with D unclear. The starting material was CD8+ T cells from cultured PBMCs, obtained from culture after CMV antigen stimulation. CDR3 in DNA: TGCAGTGCCGCCGACCGGGTGGAAGCTCAGCCCCAGCATTTT. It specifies CSAADRVEAQPQHF.